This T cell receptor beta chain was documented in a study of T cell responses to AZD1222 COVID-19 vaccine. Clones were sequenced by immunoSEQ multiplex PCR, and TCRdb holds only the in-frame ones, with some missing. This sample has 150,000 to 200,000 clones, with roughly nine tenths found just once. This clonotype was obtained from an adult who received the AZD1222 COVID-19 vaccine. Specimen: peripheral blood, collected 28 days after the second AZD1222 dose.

In DNA form, the CDR3 reads TGTGCCAGCAGCTTAGGGGCGGGAAAAACCTACGAGCAGTACTTC. Residues: CASSLGAGKTYEQYF. The rearrangement joins TRBV11-1 to TRBJ2-7, with TRBD2 as a possible D gene (6 bases). Trimming took off 1 base at V and 2 bases at J, with 12 bases between the two ends. The CDR3 spans 15 residues. Per germline, CDR1 SGHAT and CDR2 FQDESV (reference sequence).